These 16 T cell receptor beta chains were sequenced from one sample in a study of T cells in Graves' hyperthyroidism and ophthalmopathy. Researchers took RNA transcripts and amplified the TCR beta CDR3 regions from them. First-round RT-PCR of the TCR CDR3 relied on the HTBI primer set. Each CDR3 protein gets one entry after TCRdb re-called the multiplex PCR reads with MiXCR. Counted here are hundreds of thousands of distinct CDR3 sequences, around 14% occurring once; the ten biggest clones make up just under 8%. Sequenced: blood. The receptors were gathered from a woman younger than 35 with Graves' hyperthyroidism.

This clonotype has ten or more counts. Here the CDR3 reads CASSWSTGGSAYEQYF. CDR3 coding DNA: TGCGCCAGCAGCTGGTCAACCGGGGGATCTGCCTACGAGCAGTACTTC. The gene calls are TRBV5-1 and TRBJ2-7; perhaps TRBD2 as D (6 bases). V dropped 3 bases and J dropped 2 bases, with 18 bases sitting between them. The germline V gene encodes CDR1 SGHRS and CDR2 YFSETQ. The length of the CDR3 is 16 residues.

This clonotype was counted at least ten times. The chain carries TRBV15 and TRBJ2-7; 8 bases are a match to TRBD1. Trimming cost V 5 bases and J 3 bases; bases outside gene matches: 3. Germline CDR1 reads LNHNV; CDR2 reads YYDKDF (reference sequence). The CDR3 length is 13 residues. The CDR3 bases are TGTGCCACCAGCTCCGGACAGGGCTACGAGCAGTACTTC. Its protein product is CATSSGQGYEQYF. The variable domain in full, with the rest retrieved from reference TRBV15 and TRBJ2-7, is DAMVIQNPRYQVTQFGKPVTLSCSQTLNHNVMYWYQQKSSQAPKLLFHYYDKDFNNEADTPDNFQSRRPNTSFCFLDIRSPGLGDTAMYLCATSSGQGYEQYFGPGTRLTVT.

This clonotype showed up many times. V is TRBV7-9 and J is TRBJ1-4, with 10 bases identical to TRBD1. Germline values: CDR1 SEHNR, CDR2 FQNEAQ (reference sequence). The CDR3 has 19 amino acids. V trimming: 5 bases; J trimming: 0 bases; junction bases outside the gene matches: 12. The CDR3 protein is CASSTRTGTGVATNEKLFF. The CDR3 bases are TGTGCCAGCAGCACACGAACCGGGACAGGGGTTGCAACTAATGAAAAACTGTTTTTT.

This clonotype was counted at least ten times. This chain joins TRBV2 and TRBJ1-6; D unclear. Germline CDR1 is SNHLY and CDR2 is FYNNEI. The V end lost 11 bases, the J end lost 0 bases, and 11 bases lay between the germline ends. The CDR3 is 14 residues long. The chain's CDR3 is CAGTKGSYNSPLHF. The CDR3 coding sequence is TGTGCCGGCACAAAGGGCTCCTATAATTCACCCCTCCACTTT. The full variable domain, in which reference TRBV2 and TRBJ1-6 provide the parts outside the CDR3, is EPEVTQTPSHQVTQMGQEVILRCVPISNHLYFYWYRQILGQKVEFLVSFYNNEISEKSEIFDDQFSVERPDGSNFTLKIRSTKLEDSAMYFCAGTKGSYNSPLHFGNGTRLTVT.

The sample holds a few counts of this clonotype. One end of the junction fails to match germline, which may point to a read error. J is TRBJ2-7 and V is TRBV7-6; TRBD2 agrees at 8 bases. This CDR3 is 13 amino acids long. Germline V gives CDR1 SGHVS, CDR2 FNYEAQ. CDR3 residues: CASSIAGLSEQYF. CDR3 DNA sequence: TGTGCCAGCAGCATAGCGGGGCTTAGCGAGCAGTACTTC.

This clonotype was seen repeatedly, ten times or more. The chain employs TRBV7-2 and TRBJ2-7, with TRBD2 matching 8 bases. The CDR3 runs to 13 residues. Losses at the gene ends were 5 bases for V and 6 bases for J; bases not matched to a gene: 6. Germline loops: CDR1 SGHTA, CDR2 FQGNSA. Here the CDR3 DNA reads TGTGCCAGCAGCCCCGGGGGGGCGGCCGAGCAGTACTTC. Translation gives CASSPGGAAEQYF.

This clonotype was counted many times. The chain employs TRBV28 and TRBJ1-2; possible D gene TRBD1, 5 bases. CDR1 MDHEN and CDR2 SYDVKM come from the germline V gene. Trimming cost V 4 bases and J 1 base, with 19 bases left between them. The CDR3 length is 17 residues. The CDR3, as DNA: TGTGCCAGCAGTTCATCTTTTTTGGGACCTTTTAACTATGGCTACACCTTC. Its translation: CASSSSFLGPFNYGYTF.

The J gene is TRBJ2-3, the V gene TRBV11-3, with 16 bases identical to TRBD2. The V gene end was trimmed by 6 bases and the J gene end by 2 bases; junction bases not matched to a gene: 11. CDR3 length equals 19 residues. Germline CDR1 reads SGHNT; CDR2 reads YENEEA. The CDR3 here is CASSPGTSGRAPVTDTQYF. In nucleotides, the CDR3 is TGTGCCAGCAGTCCCGGGACTAGCGGGAGGGCCCCTGTCACAGATACGCAGTATTTT. The variable domain in full, with the rest retrieved from reference TRBV11-3 and TRBJ2-3, is EAGVVQSPRYKIIEKKQPVAFWCNPISGHNTLYWYLQNLGQGPELLIRYENEEAVDDSQLPKDRFSAERLKGVDSTLKIQPAELGDSAVYLCASSPGTSGRAPVTDTQYFGPGTRLTVL.

This clonotype occurred many times. The chain is built from TRBV3-1 and TRBJ2-7, with 7 bases fitting TRBD1. The CDR3 loop spans 14 amino acids. Germline assignment: CDR1 LGHDT and CDR2 YNNKEL (reference sequence). V shed 2 bases and J 3 bases; nucleotides not matched to a gene: 4. The CDR3 loop reads CASSQRDRIYEQYF. In DNA, the CDR3 is TGTGCCAGCAGCCAAAGGGACAGAATCTACGAGCAGTACTTC.

This clonotype was found many times. The J gene is TRBJ1-2, the V gene TRBV6-1; 8 bases are a match to TRBD1. The junction had 11 bases not matched to a gene; V was cut back by 10 bases and J by 7 bases. The CDR3 is 13 amino acids. Germline V gene lookup returns CDR1 MNHNS and CDR2 SASEGT. The CDR3 is CATEGWTGPGYTF. The CDR3 DNA is TGTGCCACCGAAGGATGGACAGGGCCTGGCTACACCTTC.

This clonotype has only a few counts. This chain links TRBV27 with TRBJ1-3; D is perhaps TRBD1 (5 bases). Between the trimmed V and J ends, which lost 3 bases and 0 bases, there was a span of 9 bases. Germline V gene data show CDR1 as MNHEY and CDR2 as SMNVEV (reference sequence). This CDR3 is built from 15 residues. The CDR3 protein is CASSLGPFSGNTIYF. The CDR3 nucleotides read TGTGCCAGCAGTTTGGGACCCTTCTCTGGAAACACCATATATTTT.

A word on this clonotype: A read error may be the cause here, since a much bigger clone is one base away. The V and J genes are TRBV6-2 or TRBV6-3 and TRBJ1-2; 12 nucleotides agree with TRBD1. Germline V gene data show CDR1 as MNHEY and CDR2 as SVGEGT. CDR3 length: 15 amino acids. CDR3 sequence (DNA): TGTACCAGCAGTTACTCGGGACAGGGGGCGCGGGGCTACACCTTC. It is translated as CTSSYSGQGARGYTF.

This clonotype occurred many times. The V gene is TRBV7-6, the J gene TRBJ2-3; 8 bases align to TRBD2. This CDR3 spans 15 amino acids. Germline V lookup: CDR1 SGHVS, CDR2 FNYEAQ. The trim removed 5 bases at V and 2 bases at J, leaving 6 bases unmatched. The CDR3, as DNA: TGTGCCAGCAGCCTCAAGCGGGAGCCCACAGATACGCAGTATTTT. This sequence encodes CASSLKREPTDTQYF.

This clonotype was found a few times. The chain joins TRBV28 to TRBJ2-3; D might be TRBD2 (6 bases). The germline CDR1 and CDR2 sequences are MDHEN and SYDVKM. The CDR3 extends over 16 amino acids. Trimming left V 3 bases short and J 0 bases short, with 13 bases between. CDR3 nucleotide sequence: TGTGCCAGCAGTTTGGAACGGGGGACTAGCACAGATACGCAGTATTTT. Residues: CASSLERGTSTDTQYF. Filled out from reference TRBV28 and TRBJ2-3, the complete variable domain reads DVKVTQSSRYLVKRTGEKVFLECVQDMDHENMFWYRQDPGLGLRLIYFSYDVKMKEKGDIPEGYSVSREKKERFSLILESASTNQTSMYLCASSLERGTSTDTQYFGPGTRLTVL.

The rearrangement joins TRBV27 to TRBJ1-2; the match to TRBD1 covers 8 bases. The CDR3 has 14 amino acids. V was clipped by 5 bases and J by 12 bases; unmatched bases: 14. Germline CDR1 MNHEY, CDR2 SMNVEV (reference sequence). The CDR3 spells CASSPRTGFGIDTF. CDR3 DNA sequence: TGTGCCAGCAGTCCACGGACAGGGTTTGGAATTGACACCTTC.

This clonotype was seen many times. The chain has TRBV25-1 and TRBJ2-3, with 7 positions matching TRBD2. Germline trimming cut 4 bases from V and 2 bases from J; bases unmatched to any gene: 15. The CDR3 consists of 18 residues. The germline V gene encodes CDR1 MGHDK and CDR2 SYGVNS. This CDR3 reads CASSGEGLRIGTTDTQYF. As DNA, the CDR3 is TGTGCCAGCAGTGGGGAGGGCCTTAGAATCGGCACCACAGATACGCAGTATTTT.